This TCR beta chain stems from a study of neurological immune-mediated disorders. Study-wide results and limits: HTLV-1-associated myelopathy led in TCR clonal expansion, while multiple sclerosis ranked lowest, below healthy controls. No CDR3 amino acid sequences were shared by expanded clones across subjects, suggesting private repertoires in all groups.

Germline CDR1 reads ENHRY; CDR2 reads SYGVKD. The CDR3 extends over 13 amino acids. Deletions cut 4 bases from V and 5 bases from J, with 11 bases between. Source material was 2 million unsorted PBMCs, stored at -80 °C in RNAlater. The method for making cDNA was 5'RACE, and it used 10-nucleotide random UMIs. TCRdb redid the calling of the 5' RACE reads with MiXCR, one entry per CDR3 protein. The sample contains around 40,000 distinct CDR3 sequences, 9.5% to 15% of which appear only once. This clonotype was recorded at least ten times. Its antigen is as yet unknown. The chain couples TRBV10-3 to TRBJ2-5; D ambiguous. This clonotype was obtained from a female donor in good health. The sequencing sample was made of PBMCs. Here the CDR3 reads CAISGPDGETQYF. In DNA, the CDR3 is TGTGCCATCAGTGGGCCAGATGGGGAGACCCAGTACTTC.